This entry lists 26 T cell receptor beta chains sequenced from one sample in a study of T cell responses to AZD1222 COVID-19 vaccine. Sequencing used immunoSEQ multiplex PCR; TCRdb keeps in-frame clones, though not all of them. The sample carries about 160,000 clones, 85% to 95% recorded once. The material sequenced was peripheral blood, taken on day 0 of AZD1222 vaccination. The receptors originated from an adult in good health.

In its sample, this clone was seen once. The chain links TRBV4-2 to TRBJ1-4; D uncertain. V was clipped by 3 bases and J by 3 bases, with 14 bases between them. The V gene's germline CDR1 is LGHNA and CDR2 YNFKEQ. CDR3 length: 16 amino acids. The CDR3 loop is CASSQRLYGANEKLFF. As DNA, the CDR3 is TGTGCCAGCAGCCAGCGACTGTACGGGGCTAATGAAAAACTGTTTTTT.

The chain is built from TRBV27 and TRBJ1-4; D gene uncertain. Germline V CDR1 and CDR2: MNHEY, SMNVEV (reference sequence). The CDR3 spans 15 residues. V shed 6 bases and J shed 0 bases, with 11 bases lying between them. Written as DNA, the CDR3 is TGTGCCAGCAGCCGTGAGGGAGCAACTAATGAAAAACTGTTTTTT. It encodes CASSREGATNEKLFF.

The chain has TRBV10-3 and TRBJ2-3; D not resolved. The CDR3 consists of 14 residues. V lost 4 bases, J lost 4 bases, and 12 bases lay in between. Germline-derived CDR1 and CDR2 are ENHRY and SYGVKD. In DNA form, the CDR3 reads TGTGCCATCAGTGCCCGGGTGGATTCAGATACGCAGTATTTT. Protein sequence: CAISARVDSDTQYF.

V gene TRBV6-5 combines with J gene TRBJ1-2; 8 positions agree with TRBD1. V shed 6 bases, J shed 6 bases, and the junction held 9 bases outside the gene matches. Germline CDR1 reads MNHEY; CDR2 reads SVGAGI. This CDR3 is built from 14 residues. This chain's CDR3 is CASSTGTGLNGYTF. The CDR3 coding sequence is TGTGCCAGCAGCACAGGGACAGGCTTAAATGGCTACACCTTC.

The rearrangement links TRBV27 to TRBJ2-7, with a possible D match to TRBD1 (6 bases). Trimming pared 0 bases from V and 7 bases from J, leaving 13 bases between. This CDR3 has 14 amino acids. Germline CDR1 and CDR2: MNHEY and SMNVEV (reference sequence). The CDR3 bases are TGTGCCAGCAGTTTATCGGGGGCTCCGAGGGAGCAGTACTTC. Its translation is CASSLSGAPREQYF.

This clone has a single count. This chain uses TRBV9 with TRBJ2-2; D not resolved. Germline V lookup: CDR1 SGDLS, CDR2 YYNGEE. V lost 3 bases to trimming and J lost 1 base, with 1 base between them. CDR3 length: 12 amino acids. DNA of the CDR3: TGTGCCAGCAGCGAGAACACCGGGGAGCTGTTTTTT. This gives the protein CASSENTGELFF. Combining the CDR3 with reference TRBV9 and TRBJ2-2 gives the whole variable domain DSGVTQTPKHLITATGQRVTLRCSPRSGDLSVYWYQQSLDQGLQFLIQYYNGEERAKGNILERFSAQQFPDLHSELNLSSLELGDSALYFCASSENTGELFFGEGSRLTVL.

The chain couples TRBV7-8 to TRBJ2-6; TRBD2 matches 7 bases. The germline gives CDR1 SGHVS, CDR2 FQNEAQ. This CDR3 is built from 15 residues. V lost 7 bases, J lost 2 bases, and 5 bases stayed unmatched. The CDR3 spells CASNGGRAGANVLTF. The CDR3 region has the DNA TGTGCCAGCAACGGGGGGAGGGCTGGGGCCAACGTCCTGACTTTC.

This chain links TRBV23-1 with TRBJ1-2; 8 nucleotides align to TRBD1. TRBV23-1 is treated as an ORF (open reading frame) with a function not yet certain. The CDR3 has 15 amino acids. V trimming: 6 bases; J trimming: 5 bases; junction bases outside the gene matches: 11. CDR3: CASRPQGALGYGYTF. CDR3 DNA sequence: TGCGCCAGCAGGCCGCAGGGGGCGCTTGGGTATGGCTACACCTTC.

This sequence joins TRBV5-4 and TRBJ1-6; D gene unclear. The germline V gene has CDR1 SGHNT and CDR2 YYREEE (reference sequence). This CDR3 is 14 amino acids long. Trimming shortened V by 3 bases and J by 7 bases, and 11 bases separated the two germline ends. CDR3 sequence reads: CASSYDHGNSPLHF. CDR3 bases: TGTGCCAGCAGCTACGATCATGGGAATTCACCCCTCCACTTT.

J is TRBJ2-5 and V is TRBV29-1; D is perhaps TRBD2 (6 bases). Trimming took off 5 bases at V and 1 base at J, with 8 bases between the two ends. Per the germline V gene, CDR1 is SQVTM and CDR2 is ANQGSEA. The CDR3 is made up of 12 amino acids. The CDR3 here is CSVPRGQETQYF. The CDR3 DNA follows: TGCAGCGTTCCGCGGGGCCAAGAGACCCAGTACTTC.

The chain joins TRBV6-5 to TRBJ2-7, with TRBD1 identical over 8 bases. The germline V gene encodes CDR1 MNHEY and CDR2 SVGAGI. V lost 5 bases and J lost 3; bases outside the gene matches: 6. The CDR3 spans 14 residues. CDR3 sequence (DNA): TGTGCCAGCAGTCCCTCCGGGACAGGCTACGAGCAGTACTTC. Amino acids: CASSPSGTGYEQYF.

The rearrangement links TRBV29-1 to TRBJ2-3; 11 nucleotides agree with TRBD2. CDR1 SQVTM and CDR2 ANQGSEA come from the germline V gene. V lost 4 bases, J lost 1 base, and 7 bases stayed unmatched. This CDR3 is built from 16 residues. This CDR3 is CSVGGLTSGGTDTQYF. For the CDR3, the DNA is TGCAGCGTTGGTGGGTTGACTAGCGGGGGCACAGATACGCAGTATTTT.

This chain's CDR3 is CASSESKDIYEYNSPLHF. CDR3 nucleotides: TGCGCCAGCAGTGAGTCGAAGGACATATACGAATATAATTCACCCCTCCACTTT. This chain links TRBV10-2 with TRBJ1-6; possibly TRBD1 for D (5 bases). V was clipped by 0 bases and J by 4 bases, with 16 bases between them. Germline V CDR1 and CDR2: WSHSY, SAAADI. The CDR3 has 18 amino acids.

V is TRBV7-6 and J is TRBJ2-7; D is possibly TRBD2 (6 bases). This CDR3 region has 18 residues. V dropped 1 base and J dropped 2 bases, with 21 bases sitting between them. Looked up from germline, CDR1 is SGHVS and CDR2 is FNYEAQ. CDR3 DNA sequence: TGTGCCAGCAGCTTAGGGTCCTCGGGCGCGGGGCAGCCCTACGAGCAGTACTTC. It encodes CASSLGSSGAGQPYEQYF.

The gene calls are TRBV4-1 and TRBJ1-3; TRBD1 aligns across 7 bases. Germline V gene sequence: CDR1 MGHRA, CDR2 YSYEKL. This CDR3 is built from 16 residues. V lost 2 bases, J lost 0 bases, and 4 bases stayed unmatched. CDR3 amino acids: CASSQPDRDSGNTIYF. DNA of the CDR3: TGCGCCAGCAGCCAACCTGACAGGGACTCTGGAAACACCATATATTTT.

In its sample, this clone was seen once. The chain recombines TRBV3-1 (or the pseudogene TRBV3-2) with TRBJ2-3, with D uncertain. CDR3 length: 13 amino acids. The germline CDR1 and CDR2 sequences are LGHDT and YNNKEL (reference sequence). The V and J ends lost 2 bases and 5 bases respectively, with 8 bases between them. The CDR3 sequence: CASSQFRRDTQYF. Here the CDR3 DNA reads TGTGCCAGCAGCCAATTCAGGAGAGATACGCAGTATTTT.

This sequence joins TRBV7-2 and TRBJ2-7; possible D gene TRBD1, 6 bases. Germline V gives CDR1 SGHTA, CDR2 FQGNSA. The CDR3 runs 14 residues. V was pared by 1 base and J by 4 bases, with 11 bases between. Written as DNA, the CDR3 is TGTGCCAGCAGCTTAGGACAGGTTCCGTACGAGCAGTACTTC. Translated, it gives CASSLGQVPYEQYF.

CDR3 region: CASSLVTGGTGDEQYF. The CDR3 DNA is TGTGCCAGCAGCTTGGTAACGGGGGGGACAGGGGACGAGCAGTACTTC. The genes are TRBV5-4 and TRBJ2-7; 10 bases align to TRBD1. CDR3 length: 16 amino acids. Germline-derived CDR1 and CDR2 are SGHNT and YYREEE (reference sequence). The V gene end was trimmed by 0 bases and the J gene end by 5 bases; junction bases not matched to a gene: 8.

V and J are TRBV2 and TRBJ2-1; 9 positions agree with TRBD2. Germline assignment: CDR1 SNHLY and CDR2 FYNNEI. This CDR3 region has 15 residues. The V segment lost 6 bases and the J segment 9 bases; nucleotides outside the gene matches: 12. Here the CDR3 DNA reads TGTGCCAGCAGGCTTAGCGGGGGCGCCCACCGTGAGCAGTTCTTC. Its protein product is CASRLSGGAHREQFF.

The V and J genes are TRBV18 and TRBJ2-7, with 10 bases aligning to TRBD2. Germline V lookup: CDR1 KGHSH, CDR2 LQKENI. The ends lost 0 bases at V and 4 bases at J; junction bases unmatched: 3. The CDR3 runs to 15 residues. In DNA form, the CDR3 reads TGTGCCAGCTCACCACCGTCTAGCGGGGGATACGAGCAGTACTTC. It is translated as CASSPPSSGGYEQYF.

For the CDR3, the DNA is TGTGCCTGGAGTGTCCGAACGCACTACGAGCAGTACTTC. It codes for CAWSVRTHYEQYF. The chain combines TRBV30 with TRBJ2-7; no clear D gene. The germline V and J ends were trimmed by 0 bases and 3 bases, with 9 bases remaining between them. This CDR3 has 13 amino acids. Looked up from germline, CDR1 is GTSNPN and CDR2 is SVGIG (reference sequence). Full variable domain (rest looked up from reference TRBV30 and TRBJ2-7): SQTIHQWPATLVQPVGSPLSLECTVEGTSNPNLYWYRQAAGRGLQLLFYSVGIGQISSEVPQNLSASRPQDRQFILSSKKLLLSDSGFYLCAWSVRTHYEQYFGPGTRLTVT.

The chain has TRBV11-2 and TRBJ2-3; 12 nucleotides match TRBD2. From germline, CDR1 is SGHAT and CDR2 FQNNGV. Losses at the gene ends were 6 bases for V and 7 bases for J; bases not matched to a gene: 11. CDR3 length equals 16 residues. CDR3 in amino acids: CASSPPGLAGLHTQYF. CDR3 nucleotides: TGTGCCAGCAGTCCGCCGGGACTAGCGGGCCTGCATACGCAGTATTTT.

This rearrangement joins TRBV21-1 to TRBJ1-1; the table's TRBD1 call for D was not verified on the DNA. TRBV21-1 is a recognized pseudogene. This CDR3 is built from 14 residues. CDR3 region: CASRPDRGNTEAFF. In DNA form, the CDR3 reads TGTGCCAGCAGACCCGACAGAGGCAACACTGAAGCTTTCTTT.

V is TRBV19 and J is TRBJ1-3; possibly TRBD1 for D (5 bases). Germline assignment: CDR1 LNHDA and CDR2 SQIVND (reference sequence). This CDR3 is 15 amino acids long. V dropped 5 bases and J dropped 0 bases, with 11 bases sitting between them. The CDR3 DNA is TGTGCCAGTAGTTCGACAGTAAACTCTGGAAACACCATATATTTT. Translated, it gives CASSSTVNSGNTIYF.

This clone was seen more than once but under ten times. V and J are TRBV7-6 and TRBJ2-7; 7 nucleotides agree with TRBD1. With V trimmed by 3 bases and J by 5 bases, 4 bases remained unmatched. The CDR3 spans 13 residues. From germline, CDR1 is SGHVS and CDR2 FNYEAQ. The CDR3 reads CASSLGQLDEQYF. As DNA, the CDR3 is TGTGCCAGCAGCTTGGGACAGCTTGACGAGCAGTACTTC.

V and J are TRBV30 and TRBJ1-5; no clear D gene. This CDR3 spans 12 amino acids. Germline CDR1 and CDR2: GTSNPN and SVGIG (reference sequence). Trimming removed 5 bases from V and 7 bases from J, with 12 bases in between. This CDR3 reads CAWSEPGQPQHF. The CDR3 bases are TGTGCCTGGTCGGAGCCGGGACAGCCCCAGCATTTT.